The 15 T cell receptor beta chains below were found in one sample sequenced in a study of T cells in Graves' hyperthyroidism and ophthalmopathy. Regions amplified from RNA transcripts were the TCR beta CDR3 regions. During a first-round RT-PCR of the TCR CDR3, the HTBI primer set was used. MiXCR, applied by TCRdb to the multiplex PCR reads, yields one record per CDR3 protein. The table shows 600,000 to 850,000 distinct CDR3 sequences, with 18% occurring only once. The sample taken for sequencing was blood. These receptors all stem from a woman aged 45-60 years with Graves' hyperthyroidism that later progressed to Graves' ophthalmopathy.

The table lists this clonotype with a few counts. The chain has TRBV6-5 and TRBJ2-3, with D unclear. Germline lookup yields CDR1 MNHEY and CDR2 SVGAGI. Trimming took 0 bases from V and 1 from J, leaving 5 bases between them. CDR3 length: 14 amino acids. This chain's CDR3 is CASSYSSRTDTQYF. CDR3 nucleotide sequence: TGTGCCAGCAGTTACTCTTCACGCACAGATACGCAGTATTTT.

The chain uses TRBV19 and TRBJ2-1; 7 nucleotides line up with TRBD1. CDR1 LNHDA and CDR2 SQIVND come from the germline V gene (reference sequence). The CDR3 covers 13 residues. V shed 1 base and J 10 bases; nucleotides not matched to a gene: 4. CDR3: CASSIGIQGEQFF. In DNA form, the CDR3 reads TGTGCCAGTAGTATAGGAATACAGGGGGAGCAGTTCTTC.

The V and J genes are TRBV9 and TRBJ2-7; 9 bases align to TRBD1. The CDR3 has 16 amino acids. The germline V gene encodes CDR1 SGDLS and CDR2 YYNGEE. V lost 3 bases, J lost 3 bases, and 10 bases stayed unmatched. DNA for the CDR3: TGTGCCAGCAGCGAAGACGGGACAGGGTGGCGCTACGAGCAGTACTTC. It is translated as CASSEDGTGWRYEQYF.

This clonotype showed up just a few times. The chain recombines TRBV7-9 with TRBJ2-1; D may be TRBD1 (5 bases). Germline CDR1 is SEHNR and CDR2 is FQNEAQ (reference sequence). The V end was cut by 2 bases, the J end by 7 bases, with 15 bases between. The length of the CDR3 is 15 residues. CDR3 coding DNA: TGTGCCAGCAGCTTATTTATAGGGGCTTCGAATGAGCAGTTCTTC. Its translation: CASSLFIGASNEQFF.

At least ten counts were recorded for this clonotype. The chain couples TRBV3-1 to TRBJ1-1; D gene ambiguous. The CDR3 covers 15 residues. V lost 0 bases, J lost 1 base, and 9 bases lay in between. Germline-derived CDR1 and CDR2 are LGHDT and YNNKEL (reference sequence). CDR3 nucleotide sequence: TGTGCCAGCAGCCAAGATTGGAAGTCGAACACTGAAGCTTTCTTT. Translated, it gives CASSQDWKSNTEAFF.

The gene calls are TRBV10-1 and TRBJ2-3, with D hard to call. This CDR3 is built from 15 residues. V lost 2 bases, J lost 0 bases, and 9 bases lay in between. Germline CDR1 reads WNHNN; CDR2 reads SYGVQD (reference sequence). The CDR3 protein is CASSEATTSTDTQYF. The CDR3 nucleotides read TGCGCCAGCAGTGAGGCGACGACTAGCACAGATACGCAGTATTTT.

This clonotype has at least ten counts. The chain has TRBV5-1 and TRBJ1-1, with 7 bases that match TRBD1. The CDR3 is made up of 13 amino acids. Germline loops: CDR1 SGHRS, CDR2 YFSETQ. V lost 4 bases to trimming and J lost 4 bases; unmatched junction nucleotides: 4. CDR3 nucleotides: TGCGCCAGCAGCCCGACAGGGACCACTGAAGCTTTCTTT. Its protein product is CASSPTGTTEAFF.

The chain couples TRBV29-1 to TRBJ2-7, with D unresolved. The CDR3 is made up of 11 amino acids. The V end lost 7 bases, the J end lost 6 bases, and 13 bases lay between the germline ends. Germline CDR1 reads SQVTM; CDR2 reads ANQGSEA. This chain's CDR3 is CSATGNGEQYF. The CDR3, as DNA: TGCAGCGCTACCGGTAATGGCGAGCAGTACTTC.

This chain uses TRBV19 with TRBJ2-2; 10 positions match TRBD1. With 6 bases clipped from V and 2 bases from J, the junction kept 6 bases outside the gene matches. The CDR3 loop spans 16 amino acids. Germline values: CDR1 LNHDA, CDR2 SQIVND (reference sequence). CDR3 DNA: TGTGCCAGTAGCTTCGGGACAGGGGCCAACACCGGGGAGCTGTTTTTT. It specifies CASSFGTGANTGELFF.

The V gene is TRBV20-1, the J gene TRBJ2-1; 10 bases match TRBD2. Trimming took 6 bases from V and 1 from J; bases not matched to a gene: 12. The length of the CDR3 is 17 residues. Germline CDR1 DFQATT, CDR2 SNEGSKA (reference sequence). In DNA, the CDR3 is TGCAGTGCAGCTACTCCAGCGGGGGGGTTATCCTACAATGAGCAGTTCTTC. Its translation: CSAATPAGGLSYNEQFF.

The sample holds a few counts of this clonotype. V and J are TRBV12-3 or TRBV12-4 and TRBJ2-2; D not certain. Trimming removed 4 bases from V and 5 bases from J, with 8 bases in between. CDR3 length equals 13 residues. In DNA, the CDR3 is TGTGCCAGCAGTTATCGTGAAACCGGGGAGCTGTTTTTT. It yields the protein CASSYRETGELFF.

The chain is built from TRBV20-1 and TRBJ1-2; unclear D gene. CDR1 is DFQATT and CDR2 is SNEGSKA in the germline V gene (reference sequence). CDR3 size: 14 residues. V lost 3 bases and J lost 4, with 15 bases in between. CDR3 in DNA: TGCAGTGCTAGGCCCGAGGCAGTTTTCTATGGCTACACCTTC. It is translated as CSARPEAVFYGYTF.

In this sample, this clonotype turned up many times. The chain employs TRBV2 and TRBJ1-6; 7 positions agree with TRBD1. V lost 7 bases and J lost 13; bases outside the gene matches: 13. Germline V lookup: CDR1 SNHLY, CDR2 FYNNEI. This CDR3 region has 14 residues. The CDR3 spells CASTGQADGTPLHF. The CDR3 nucleotides read TGTGCCAGCACTGGACAGGCGGACGGTACTCCCCTCCACTTT.

This clonotype was seen at least ten times. As DNA, the CDR3 is TGTGCCAGCAGTCACCTCTGGCAGGGAGGCTCACCCCTCCACTTT. Its translation is CASSHLWQGGSPLHF. This chain connects TRBV12-3 or TRBV12-4 to TRBJ1-6; tentative D call: TRBD1 (5 bases). Trimming cost V 5 bases and J 10 bases, with 18 bases left between them. The CDR3 has 15 residues.

This clonotype occurred many times. The CDR3 DNA sequence: TGTGCCAGCAGCACCTCGGGACAGGGTAGCTACGAGCAGTACTTC. Protein: CASSTSGQGSYEQYF. The chain employs TRBV11-2 and TRBJ2-7, with 9 bases that match TRBD1. CDR3 size: 15 residues. Germline V gene sequence: CDR1 SGHAT, CDR2 FQNNGV. V dropped 5 bases and J dropped 3; count of bases not matched to a gene: 8.